The T cell receptor beta chain described here comes from a study of blood T cells in healthy people across ages (dated by TCRdb to the mid-2010s). Regarding the research as a whole: In model experiments, roughly one uniquely barcoded TCR beta cDNA molecule per two T cells was captured by template switching. To track age-related changes in TCR beta repertoire diversity, the study relied on deep sequencing normalized with unique cDNA molecular identifiers. Four age groups were formed from the donors: young (average approximately 15 years), middle-aged (just under 40), aged (under 70) and long-lived (about 75). To avoid experimental bias, donors of different ages were spread randomly across the sequencing lanes. For two donors (one aged 18 to 29 and one aged 80 or older), the study analyzed two additional independent replicas of 1 million unique cDNA reads from the same blood draw. Broad study findings and their caveats: Estimates of total diversity based on one million sequenced T cells were considered lower bounds and underestimates. Conclusive comparison of naive and antigen-experienced compartments was prevented by the profiling of bulk unsorted PBMCs. Observed TCR beta diversity per million T cells fell roughly linearly with age, and a significant reduction was already apparent by age about 38. A strong correlation was found between observed TCR beta diversity and the percentage of naive T cells measured by flow cytometry. Because donor CMV infection status was unknown, age-related changes in expanded clonotypes were potentially confounded. Compared with the aged group, the long-lived group had more naive CD4+ T cells, fewer expanded clones and increased TCR diversity, suggesting age selection.

From the cysteine through the phenylalanine, the CDR3 covers 14 amino acids. Only the CDR3 DNA stays, 42 bases, in frame from base 1. The germline V end is reduced by 3 bases and the J end by 1 base; junction bases left unmatched: 5. Via the germline V gene (reference sequence), CDR1 is DFQATT and CDR2 SNEGSKA. Libraries were constructed by 5' RACE. TCRdb shows the sequencer as Illumina HiSeq 2500. A second roughly 7 to 11 cycle PCR used a sample-barcoded 5' primer and a J-beta primer mix. A template-switch 5' adaptor carrying 12 random nucleotides introduced a unique molecular identifier onto each TCR beta cDNA molecule. Each sample yielded at least 2.5 million CDR3-containing paired-end reads. First-strand cDNA synthesis was performed from all RNA using the Mint cDNA synthesis kit, with priming by a TRBC-specific oligonucleotide. Following uracil-DNA glycosylase treatment, a first 18-cycle PCR with universal primers M1SS and BC2_uni_R was performed on all cDNA. The paper's data handling went like this. For normalization, 1 million high-quality reads, each with a distinct molecular identifier, were randomly selected from each sample. Reads sharing molecular identifiers were discarded rather than binned into consensus sequences. MiTCR, with a Q25 quality threshold and the strictest error-elimination algorithm, was used for CDR3 identification, clonotype clustering and error correction. A nonparametric unseen species model using Euler transformation provided a lower-bound estimate of total TCR beta diversity. TCRdb itself trimmed the public reads at Q25 with fastp, ran MiXCR and retained productive beta chains. Each CDR3 protein gets just one entry, which takes the most common genes and DNA from the rows behind it. TCRdb, rather than the study authors, made the V and J calls. The sample has under 2,000,000 distinct CDR3 sequences on record, roughly 50% of them singletons. The ten largest account for approximately 2.1% of the sample.

This clonotype was observed once. Its antigen target is currently unknown. No much larger clonotype is one base removed from it; base qualities were not supplied. Systemically healthy Caucasian individuals from Russia, 39 in total and aged roughly 6 to 100 years, were included as donors. Each donor gave about 11 milliliters of peripheral blood, drawn into EDTA-treated Vacutainer tubes. Ficoll-Paque density-gradient centrifugation was used to isolate PBMCs, with at least 6 million obtained per sample. Trizol reagent was used to extract total RNA from the PBMCs, yielding at least 5 micrograms per sample. For every donor, flow cytometry on a PBMC aliquot measured the percentage of naive CD45RAhigh/CD27high T cells.

The sequence links TRBV20-1 to TRBJ2-5, with TRBD1 matching 7 junction bases. The specimen was blood. The source is a woman aged 40 to 50 in good health. The DNA sequence follows: TGCAGTGCTAGGATCGGACAGGTCCAAGAGACCCAGTACTTC. Its coded protein is CSARIGQVQETQYF.